A selection of T cell receptor beta chains follows, all from one sample in a study of T cells after yellow fever vaccination. TCRdb re-called the 5' RACE reads with MiXCR, one entry per CDR3 protein. The top ten clones hold 13% to 15% of a sample with about 550,000 distinct CDR3 sequences, over 15% of them seen once. Specimen: PBMCs, collected 15 days after the yellow fever booster vaccination. These TCRs come from a man under 40 who received the YFV17D yellow fever vaccine. Each CDR3 is given with its conserved first and last residue. The D gene is left open where the match is weak. A row's size may be missing; if present it is once, few, many or a size class.

d_call | clone_size | j_call | v_call | cdr3_nt | cdr3_aa
NA | NA | TRBJ1-4 | TRBV7-9 | TGTGCCAGCAGCTTAAGCATTGGCAGACAGTCTGAAAAACTGTTTTTT | CASSLSIGRQSEKLFF
TRBD2 | few | TRBJ2-3 | TRBV4-3 | TGCGCCAGCAGCCAAGATTTCCTAGCGGGGGGCACAGATACGCAGTATTTT | CASSQDFLAGGTDTQYF
NA | few | TRBJ1-2 | TRBV9 | TGTGCCAGCAGCGTAGTCAATTCCGGCTACACCTTC | CASSVVNSGYTF
TRBD2 | NA | TRBJ2-7 | TRBV7-3 | TGTGCCAGCAGCCGGGGGACTAGCTACGAGCAGTACTTC | CASSRGTSYEQYF
NA | few | TRBJ2-1 | TRBV6-6 | TGTGCCAGCAGTTACCCAGCGGAGAAACAGTTCTTC | CASSYPAEKQFF
NA | few | TRBJ2-7 | TRBV29-1 | TGCAGCGCCTCCAGAGGCACATACTACGAGCAGTACTTC | CSASRGTYYEQYF
NA | NA | TRBJ1-6 | TRBV19 | TGTGCCAGTAACGGGGGCCTTGGGACACCCCTCCACTTT | CASNGGLGTPLHF
NA | NA | TRBJ1-1 | TRBV12-3/TRBV12-4 | TGTGCCAGCAGTTTCCCAGGGATGAACACTGAAGCTTTCTTT | CASSFPGMNTEAFF
TRBD1 | NA | TRBJ2-5 | TRBV24-1 | TGTGCCACCAGCCCCGGGACAGGCCAAGAGACCCAGTACTTC | CATSPGTGQETQYF
TRBD2 | NA | TRBJ2-5 | TRBV5-1 | TGCGCCAGCAGCACCTCTAGCGGGAGCAGGGGGGAGACCCAGTACTTC | CASSTSSGSRGETQYF
NA | few | TRBJ2-1 | TRBV6-2/TRBV6-3 | TGTGCCAGCAGTTTTCTCCGGCCCTACAATGAGCAGTTCTTC | CASSFLRPYNEQFF
NA | few | TRBJ2-1 | TRBV20-1 | TGCAGTGCTAGGGGAGGGGGCCCATGGAGGGCGAACAATGAGCAGTTCTTC | CSARGGGPWRANNEQFF
NA | NA | TRBJ2-7 | TRBV7-2 | TGTGCCAGCAGCTTATTCGGTCAGGGGGAGGGCGAGCAGTACTTC | CASSLFGQGEGEQYF
TRBD2 | few | TRBJ2-1 | TRBV12-3/TRBV12-4 | TGTGCCAGCACCGAGACCCCCGGGACTATCAATGAGCAGTTCTTC | CASTETPGTINEQFF
NA | NA | TRBJ2-5 | TRBV6-5 | TGTGCCAGCAGCCCCGGAGGGAAAGAGACCCAGTACTTC | CASSPGGKETQYF
NA | many | TRBJ2-7 | TRBV5-1 | TGCGCCAGCAGCCAAACCGGGGCCTACGAGCAGTACTTC | CASSQTGAYEQYF
NA | few | TRBJ1-1 | TRBV5-8 | TGTGCCAGCAACCCGGTGGGGGGGAGTACTGAAGCTTTCTTT | CASNPVGGSTEAFF
TRBD1 | NA | TRBJ1-4 | TRBV29-1 | TGCAGCGTTAGTTCCGGACAGGGAAGTGAAAAACTGTTTTTT | CSVSSGQGSEKLFF
TRBD2 | NA | TRBJ2-5 | TRBV30 | TGTGCCTGGAGCACGGGAGGATCCCGGGGGACCCAGTACTTC | CAWSTGGSRGTQYF
NA | NA | TRBJ2-3 | TRBV29-1 | TGCAGCGTTGAAGAGCGAACCAATGGGGATACGCAGTATTTT | CSVEERTNGDTQYF
NA | NA | TRBJ1-5 | TRBV18 | TGTGCCAGCTCCCCCGGGGGGATAAGCCAGCCCCAGCATTTT | CASSPGGISQPQHF
NA | NA | TRBJ2-5 | TRBV6-2/TRBV6-3 | TGTGCCAGCAGTCACCTTCCAGGGGCACAAGAGACCCAGTACTTC | CASSHLPGAQETQYF
TRBD2 | NA | TRBJ2-1 | TRBV29-1 | TGCAGCGCCCTACGGTTTAGCGGGAGTCGGTCCTACAATGAGCAGTTCTTC | CSALRFSGSRSYNEQFF
NA | NA | TRBJ1-4 | TRBV6-5 | TGTGCCAGCGGGGTCCCCCCGGCGAGCTTGGATTTT | CASGVPPASLDF
NA | once | TRBJ1-6 | TRBV12-3/TRBV12-4 | TGTGCCAGCAGCACCGGGACAATCTCCTCACCCCTCCACTTT | CASSTGTISSPLHF
NA | few | TRBJ1-1 | TRBV7-9 | TGTGCCAGCAGCCCCTTATGGGGGAACACTGAAGCTTTCTTT | CASSPLWGNTEAFF
TRBD1 | NA | TRBJ1-4 | TRBV5-4 | TGTGCCAGCAGCAACGGGACAGGGGTTAATGAAAAACTGTTTTTT | CASSNGTGVNEKLFF
TRBD2 | NA | TRBJ2-3 | TRBV6-2/TRBV6-3 | TGTGCCAGCAGTTACTCCGCCACGGGGTGGACTAGCGGAACTAGCACAGATACGCAGTATTTT | CASSYSATGWTSGTSTDTQYF
NA | NA | TRBJ2-7 | TRBV29-1 | TGCAGCGTTGTTTTGAGGAGTCGCTCCTACGAGCAGTACTTC | CSVVLRSRSYEQYF
TRBD2 | NA | TRBJ2-3 | TRBV20-1 | TGCAGTGCCGCGTCCACTAGCGGGAGTGATACGCAGTATTTT | CSAASTSGSDTQYF
NA | NA | TRBJ2-5 | TRBV12-3/TRBV12-4 | TGTGCCAGCAGTGGTCATGCCCCTCGGGAGACCCAGTACTTC | CASSGHAPRETQYF
TRBD2 | NA | TRBJ2-1 | TRBV24-1 | TGTGCCACCGGCTATATCGGGAGGGGTCTCAATGAGCAGTTCTTC | CATGYIGRGLNEQFF
NA | few | TRBJ2-7 | TRBV28 | TGTGCCAGCAGTTTAGACCCGTCGGCCTACGAGCAGTACTTC | CASSLDPSAYEQYF
TRBD2 | few | TRBJ2-7 | TRBV27 | TGTGCCAGCAGGGGACTAGCGCACAACTCCTACGAGCAGTACTTC | CASRGLAHNSYEQYF
TRBD1 | few | TRBJ1-1 | TRBV5-4 | TGTGCCAGCAGCTTGCAGGGGGCGCCGGGGACTGAAGCTTTCTTT | CASSLQGAPGTEAFF
TRBD1 | few | TRBJ1-5 | TRBV5-1 | TGCGCCAGCAGCTTAACAGGGGGCGAACAGCCCCAGCATTTT | CASSLTGGEQPQHF
NA | few | TRBJ2-3 | TRBV6-2/TRBV6-3 | TGTGCCAGCAGTCCACGAGGGTGGAGCACAGATACGCAGTATTTT | CASSPRGWSTDTQYF